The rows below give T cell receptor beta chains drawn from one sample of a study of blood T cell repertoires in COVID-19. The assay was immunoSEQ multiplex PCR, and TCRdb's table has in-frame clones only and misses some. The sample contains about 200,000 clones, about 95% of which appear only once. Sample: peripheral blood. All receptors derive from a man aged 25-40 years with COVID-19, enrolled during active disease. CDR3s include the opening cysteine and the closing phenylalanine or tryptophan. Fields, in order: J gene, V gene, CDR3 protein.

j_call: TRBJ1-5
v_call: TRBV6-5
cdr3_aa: CASSHEDSNQPQHF

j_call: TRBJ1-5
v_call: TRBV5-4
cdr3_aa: CASSLDQNQPQHF

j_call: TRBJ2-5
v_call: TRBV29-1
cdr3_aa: CSVTPAMSSGETQYF

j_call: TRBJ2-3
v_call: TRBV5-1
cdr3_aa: CASSGGQGHSTDTQYF

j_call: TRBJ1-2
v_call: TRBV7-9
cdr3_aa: CASSFGTSLGGYTF

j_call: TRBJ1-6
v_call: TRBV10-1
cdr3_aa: CASSDGTGGRYSPLHF

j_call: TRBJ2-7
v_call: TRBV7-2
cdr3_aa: CASSPGGTGVPYEQYF

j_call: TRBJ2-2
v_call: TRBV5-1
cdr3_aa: CASSGTGSLNTRELFF

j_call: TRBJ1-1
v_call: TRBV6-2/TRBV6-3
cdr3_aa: CASSYYRGYAPNTEAFF

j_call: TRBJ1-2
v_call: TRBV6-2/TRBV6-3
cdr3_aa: CASSYEDGFYGYTF

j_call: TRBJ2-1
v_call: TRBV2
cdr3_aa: CASRRMDEQFF

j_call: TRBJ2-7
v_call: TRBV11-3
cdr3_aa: CASSPDRGYEQYF

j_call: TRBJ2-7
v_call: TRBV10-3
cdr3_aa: CAISASGTGAYEQYF

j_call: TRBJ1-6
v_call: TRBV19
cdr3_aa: CASRFRKGDSPLHF

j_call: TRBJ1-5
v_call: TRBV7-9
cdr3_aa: CASSQDGQGTHQPQHF

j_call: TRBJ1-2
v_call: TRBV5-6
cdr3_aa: CASSLAGGHGYTF

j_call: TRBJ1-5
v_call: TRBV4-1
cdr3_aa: CASSQDSFRGRGQPQHF

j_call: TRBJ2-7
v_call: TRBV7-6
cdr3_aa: CASSPDRGRSEQYF

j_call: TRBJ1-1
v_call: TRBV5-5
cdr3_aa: CASSLDRWNTEAFF

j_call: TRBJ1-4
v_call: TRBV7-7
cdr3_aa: CASSLGAGNNEKLFF

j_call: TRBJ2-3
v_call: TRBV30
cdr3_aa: CAWRLDLSTDTQYF

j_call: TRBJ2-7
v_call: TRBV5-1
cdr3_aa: CASRFTGTAYEQYF

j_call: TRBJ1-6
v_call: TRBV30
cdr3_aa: CAWSVEYNSPLHF

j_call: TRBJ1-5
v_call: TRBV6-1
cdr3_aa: CASSEASPRVPNQPQHF

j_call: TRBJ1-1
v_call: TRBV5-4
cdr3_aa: CASSSPNRGNTEAFF

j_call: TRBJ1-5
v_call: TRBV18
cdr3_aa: CASSPGDRGNQPQHF

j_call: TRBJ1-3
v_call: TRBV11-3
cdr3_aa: CASSSPERTANDSGNTIYF

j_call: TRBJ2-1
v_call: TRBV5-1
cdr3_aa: CASSPGLAGGPKSYNEQFF

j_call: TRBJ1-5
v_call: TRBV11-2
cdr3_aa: CASSSNAGPQHF

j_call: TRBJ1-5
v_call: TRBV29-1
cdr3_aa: CSVETNSNQPQHF

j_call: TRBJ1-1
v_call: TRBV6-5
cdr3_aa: CASSYRKGAHGTEAFF

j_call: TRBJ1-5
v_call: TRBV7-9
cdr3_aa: CASSSQGFEPQHF

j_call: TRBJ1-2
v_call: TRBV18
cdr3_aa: CASSPPAGSSGYTF

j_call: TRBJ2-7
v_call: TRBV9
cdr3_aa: CASSVGGGAYEQYF

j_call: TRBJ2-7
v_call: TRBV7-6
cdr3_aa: CASSLGQGAHEQYF

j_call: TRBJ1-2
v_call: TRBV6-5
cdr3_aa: CASKTGTESYGYTF

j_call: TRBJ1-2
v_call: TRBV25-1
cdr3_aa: CASSELAGKGYTF

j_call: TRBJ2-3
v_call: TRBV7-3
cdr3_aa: CASSLIGTGRAQYF

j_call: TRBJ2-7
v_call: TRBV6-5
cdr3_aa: CASSWDRFYEQYF

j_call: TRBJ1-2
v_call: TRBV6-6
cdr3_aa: CASSPLDRALGYGYTF

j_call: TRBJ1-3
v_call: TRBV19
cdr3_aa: CASSKGASPGNTIYF

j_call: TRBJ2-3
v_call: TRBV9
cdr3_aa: CASSVETLNTDTQYF

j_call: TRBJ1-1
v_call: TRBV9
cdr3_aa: CASSVRQENTEAFF

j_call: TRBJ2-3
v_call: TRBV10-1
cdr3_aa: CASSESVQSGTDTQYF

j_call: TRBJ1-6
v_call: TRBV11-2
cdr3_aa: CASSLFTDSNSPLHF

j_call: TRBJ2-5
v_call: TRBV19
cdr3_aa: CASRTPGQGGPETQYF

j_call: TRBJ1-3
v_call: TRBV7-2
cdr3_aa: CASSLDRVGNTIYF

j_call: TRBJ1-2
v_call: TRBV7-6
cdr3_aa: CASSLASGQGNGYTF

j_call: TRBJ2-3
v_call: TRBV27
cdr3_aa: CASFTQGQGVMTDTQYF

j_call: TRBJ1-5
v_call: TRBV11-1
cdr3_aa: CASSLGPGRYQPQHF

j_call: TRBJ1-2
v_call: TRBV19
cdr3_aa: CASTKTSRLTNYGYTF

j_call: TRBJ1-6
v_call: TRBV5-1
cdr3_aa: CASSLGDRPNSPLHF

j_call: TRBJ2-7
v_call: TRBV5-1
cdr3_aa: CASSSGQVTYEQYF

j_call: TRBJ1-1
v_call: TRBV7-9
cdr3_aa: CASSTYRGLNTEAFF

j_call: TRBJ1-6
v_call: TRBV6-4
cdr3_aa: CASSPQGAANNSPLHF

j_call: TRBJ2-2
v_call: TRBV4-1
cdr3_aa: CASSMGPGRSNTGELFF

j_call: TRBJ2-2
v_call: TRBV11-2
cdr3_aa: CASSLSRAGELFF